The entry that follows covers one TCR beta chain sequence. Reprocessing the 5' RACE reads, TCRdb reports a single entry for every CDR3 protein and omits DNA. Here the sample table reports 70,000 to 95,000 distinct CDR3 sequences. This entry comes from a study of monozygotic twins with inflammatory bowel disease. Germline CDR1 and CDR2: KGHDR and SFDVKD. This CDR3 is built from 15 residues. The sequence derives from a human donor with ulcerative colitis or Crohn's disease, or a healthy co-twin of an affected twin (not recorded which). What was sequenced was blood. The chain joins TRBV24-1 to TRBJ2-2. The CDR3 reads CATSDPTENTGELFF.